This T cell receptor (beta chain) was identified during a study of blood T cell repertoires in COVID-19. Study-wide context: In each case, the material was cDNA or gDNA derived from T cells, B-cell-depleted T cells, or PBMCs.

Sequencing used immunoSEQ multiplex PCR; TCRdb keeps in-frame clones, though not all of them. The repertoire holds some 250,000 clones, with roughly 80% as singletons. The clonotype was recovered from a woman under 30 with acute or convalescent COVID-19. The sequenced sample consisted of peripheral blood.

The CDR3 bases are TGTGCCAGTAGTCCTTCGGACAGGGGCCTCAATCAGCCCCAGCATTTT. It codes for CASSPSDRGLNQPQHF. The chain links TRBV19 to TRBJ1-5, with 9 bases aligning to TRBD1. V gave up 5 bases and J gave up 3 bases; unmatched junction bases: 8. The CDR3 length is 16 residues. Germline V gene data show CDR1 as LNHDA and CDR2 as SQIVND (reference sequence).